These 28 T cell receptor beta chains came from one sample sequenced in a study of CD8 T cells in Susac syndrome. When the RNA was reverse transcribed, random hexamers were used with an input of about 0.5 to 1 ug. TCRdb reanalysed the immunoSEQ multiplex PCR reads using MiXCR and keeps one entry per CDR3 protein. The sample lists around 160,000 distinct CDR3 sequences, roughly 95% occurring once. The material sequenced was CD4+ T cells from PBMCs. These receptors were taken from a human donor in good health.

This clonotype was recorded only once. In nucleotides, the CDR3 is TGCAGTGCTACCGAGGGGCATCAGCCCCAGCATTTT. It yields the protein CSATEGHQPQHF. The rearrangement joins TRBV20-1 to TRBJ1-5, with D tentatively TRBD1 (5 bases). Germline CDR1 reads DFQATT; CDR2 reads SNEGSKA (reference sequence). V lost 4 bases to trimming and J lost 5 bases, with 9 bases between them. The CDR3 spans 12 residues.

The gene calls are TRBV11-2 and TRBJ2-3; D perhaps matches TRBD2 (7 bases). V was trimmed by 0 bases and J by 2 bases, leaving 12 bases between them. Germline CDR1 reads SGHAT; CDR2 reads FQNNGV. CDR3 size: 16 residues. The CDR3 sequence is CASSLDRGANTDTQYF. CDR3 coding DNA: TGTGCCAGCAGCTTAGATCGGGGGGCGAACACAGATACGCAGTATTTT.

The CDR3 nucleotides read TGTGCCAGCAGCCCCAGGGGAAGGAACACTGAAGCTTTCTTT. Its protein product is CASSPRGRNTEAFF. This chain connects TRBV9 to TRBJ1-1, with D possibly being TRBD1 (6 bases). Germline CDR1 is SGDLS and CDR2 is YYNGEE. The CDR3 has 14 amino acids. V dropped 4 bases and J dropped 1 base, with 11 bases sitting between them.

V and J are TRBV20-1 and TRBJ1-5; tentative D call: TRBD1 (5 bases). Germline V gene data show CDR1 as DFQATT and CDR2 as SNEGSKA (reference sequence). Trimming cost V 3 bases and J 4 bases, with 19 bases left between them. The length of the CDR3 is 16 residues. The CDR3 nucleotides are TGCAGTGCTAGTTGGGGGTCTAATCCCAAGAATCAGCCCCAGCATTTT. It codes for CSASWGSNPKNQPQHF.

This clonotype occurred a few times. This chain connects TRBV6-5 to TRBJ1-2; the D gene is possibly TRBD1 (6 bases). Germline loops: CDR1 MNHEY, CDR2 SVGAGI. The CDR3 is made up of 13 amino acids. Trimming stripped 6 bases from V and 4 bases from J, with 12 bases between. This CDR3 is CASSPTGSYGYTF. DNA for the CDR3: TGTGCCAGCAGCCCCACAGGGTCCTATGGCTACACCTTC.

The CDR3 DNA sequence: TGTGCCAGCAGAGTCCAGGATCAGCCCCAGCATTTT. This sequence encodes CASRVQDQPQHF. This sequence joins TRBV12-3 or TRBV12-4 and TRBJ1-5; D unresolved. The CDR3 length is 12 residues. With 6 bases removed from V and 5 bases from J, the gap between germline ends came to 8 bases.

The V gene is TRBV9, the J gene TRBJ1-3; D gene unclear. Germline V lookup: CDR1 SGDLS, CDR2 YYNGEE. The ends were cut back, 4 bases at V and 1 base at J, with 9 bases in the middle. This CDR3 comprises 14 residues. CDR3 amino acids: CASSPKGSGNTIYF. CDR3 nucleotide sequence: TGTGCCAGCAGCCCGAAAGGGTCTGGAAACACCATATATTTT.

The chain is built from TRBV29-1 and TRBJ1-1; the D gene is possibly TRBD1 (5 bases). The length of the CDR3 is 13 residues. Germline V lookup: CDR1 SQVTM, CDR2 ANQGSEA. Between the trimmed V and J ends, which lost 6 bases and 0 bases, there was a span of 11 bases. Written as DNA, the CDR3 is TGCAGCGTCATGGGACGGATGAACACTGAAGCTTTCTTT. Encoded protein: CSVMGRMNTEAFF.

J is TRBJ2-5 and V is TRBV5-4; maybe TRBD2 (5 bases). This CDR3 comprises 15 residues. V lost 4 bases and J lost 5, with 18 bases in between. In germline, CDR1 is SGHNT, CDR2 YYREEE (reference sequence). The CDR3 loop is CASSPDYARWETQYF. As DNA, the CDR3 is TGTGCCAGCAGCCCTGACTACGCGAGGTGGGAGACCCAGTACTTC.

This clonotype was counted once. This sequence joins TRBV6-5 and TRBJ2-3, with D hard to call. With 9 bases removed from V and 1 base from J, the gap between germline ends came to 8 bases. The CDR3 totals 12 residues. The germline V gene has CDR1 MNHEY and CDR2 SVGAGI. For the CDR3, the DNA is TGTGCCAGTTCGGGTCGCACAGATACGCAGTATTTT. Encoded protein: CASSGRTDTQYF.

The CDR3 protein is CASSLDRGGIGELFF. The CDR3 DNA follows: TGTGCCAGCAGCTTAGATCGCGGGGGAATCGGGGAGCTGTTTTTT. The V and J genes are TRBV11-2 and TRBJ2-2; 7 bases map to TRBD2. J was trimmed by 7 bases and V by 0 bases; bases with no gene match: 5. From germline, CDR1 is SGHAT and CDR2 FQNNGV. The CDR3 is made up of 15 amino acids.

Note on this clonotype: The junction shows a germline mismatch at one end, possibly a read error. The J gene is TRBJ2-5, the V gene TRBV7-9; the D gene could be TRBD1 or TRBD2 (5 bases each). This CDR3 is 16 amino acids long. CDR1 is SEHNR and CDR2 is FQNEAQ in the germline V gene (reference sequence). CDR3: CASSIHSRGAREAQYF. The CDR3 bases are TGTGCCAGCAGCATCCATTCTCGAGGGGCAAGAGAGGCCCAGTACTTC.

V gene TRBV7-8 combines with J gene TRBJ2-6; a possible D gene is TRBD1 (6 bases). Per germline, CDR1 SGHVS and CDR2 FQNEAQ. Trimming took off 4 bases at V and 0 bases at J, with 25 bases between the two ends. This CDR3 has 21 residues. CDR3 in amino acids: CASSSFRLLTGLSSGANVLTF. The CDR3 coding sequence is TGTGCCAGCAGCTCGTTTCGTTTATTGACAGGCCTAAGCTCTGGGGCCAACGTCCTGACTTTC.

The chain couples TRBV2 to TRBJ1-4, with D possibly matching TRBD1 (5 bases). Germline V CDR1 and CDR2: SNHLY, FYNNEI. The CDR3 loop spans 14 amino acids. V dropped 4 bases and J dropped 5 bases, with 11 bases sitting between them. The CDR3 loop is CASSVGGGNEKLFF. CDR3 DNA sequence: TGTGCCAGCAGTGTTGGGGGGGGGAATGAAAAACTGTTTTTT.

This chain links TRBV19 with TRBJ2-1; 10 nucleotides line up with TRBD2. The CDR3 covers 15 residues. V lost 5 bases and J lost 5; bases outside the gene matches: 6. Germline V gene lookup returns CDR1 LNHDA and CDR2 SQIVND (reference sequence). The CDR3, as DNA: TGTGCCAGTAGTCGGTTAGCGGGGGGAAACAATGAGCAGTTCTTC. It codes for CASSRLAGGNNEQFF.

This clonotype was recorded once. V is TRBV11-2 and J is TRBJ1-2; possibly TRBD1 for D (6 bases). The germline CDR1 and CDR2 sequences are SGHAT and FQNNGV. There are 14 residues in the CDR3. V lost 6 bases and J lost 4, with 15 bases in between. In nucleotides, the CDR3 is TGTGCCAGCAGTTCCGGGACACCACTCTATGGCTACACCTTC. Its translation is CASSSGTPLYGYTF. The full variable domain, completed using reference TRBV11-2 and TRBJ1-2, is EAGVAQSPRYKIIEKRQSVAFWCNPISGHATLYWYQQILGQGPKLLIQFQNNGVVDDSQLPKDRFSAERLKGVDSTLKIQPAKLEDSAVYLCASSSGTPLYGYTFGSGTRLTVV.

The rearrangement uses TRBV7-8 and TRBJ2-1; no clear D. Germline V gives CDR1 SGHVS, CDR2 FQNEAQ. There are 15 residues in the CDR3. V was pared by 2 bases and J by 0 bases, with 8 bases between. CDR3 coding DNA: TGTGCCAGCAGCTTACCAGGTAACTCCTACAATGAGCAGTTCTTC. It codes for CASSLPGNSYNEQFF.

The chain's CDR3 is CASSTEGQETQYF. The CDR3 bases are TGCGCCAGCAGCACAGAAGGGCAAGAGACCCAGTACTTC. V and J are TRBV5-1 and TRBJ2-5; D not certain. Germline V lookup: CDR1 SGHRS, CDR2 YFSETQ. The ends were cut back, 4 bases at V and 2 bases at J, with 9 bases in the middle. This CDR3 spans 13 amino acids.

The CDR3: CASSPNSNHGYTF. The CDR3 nucleotides read TGCGCCAGCAGCCCGAACTCTAACCACGGCTACACCTTC. This sequence joins TRBV4-1 and TRBJ1-2; D ambiguous. V gave up 4 bases and J gave up 8 bases, with 14 bases separating them. Per germline, CDR1 MGHRA and CDR2 YSYEKL. The CDR3 is made up of 13 amino acids.

The chain links TRBV5-1 to TRBJ2-7; 8 bases map to TRBD1. V was clipped by 4 bases and J by 7 bases; unmatched bases: 13. CDR3 size: 15 residues. Germline-derived CDR1 and CDR2 are SGHRS and YFSETQ. CDR3 sequence (DNA): TGCGCCAGCAGCGCGACGGGACAGGCGACGGGGGAGCAGTACTTC. Protein sequence: CASSATGQATGEQYF. Together with reference TRBV5-1 and TRBJ2-7, the CDR3 gives the full variable domain: KAGVTQTPRYLIKTRGQQVTLSCSPISGHRSVSWYQQTPGQGLQFLFEYFSETQRNKGNFPGRFSGRQFSNSRSEMNVSTLELGDSALYLCASSATGQATGEQYFGPGTRLTVT.

CDR3 region: CASSQDTTGKETQYF. The CDR3 DNA sequence: TGCGCCAGCAGCCAGGATACAACAGGGAAAGAGACCCAGTACTTC. The gene calls are TRBV4-1 and TRBJ2-5; D is perhaps TRBD1 (6 bases). CDR3 length: 15 residues. The germline V and J ends were trimmed by 3 bases and 3 bases, with 14 bases remaining between them. Germline V gives CDR1 MGHRA, CDR2 YSYEKL.

The rearrangement joins TRBV12-3 or TRBV12-4 to TRBJ1-1, with unresolved D. The CDR3 length is 12 residues. V was cut by 6 bases and J by 11 bases, with 16 bases left in between. The CDR3 DNA follows: TGTGCCAGCAGCTTTATTGGACTCCTGGCTTTCTTT. As protein: CASSFIGLLAFF.

The genes are TRBV30 and TRBJ2-7; D gene uncertain. The germline V gene has CDR1 GTSNPN and CDR2 SVGIG (reference sequence). This CDR3 has 12 amino acids. Trimming pared 5 bases from V and 4 bases from J, leaving 12 bases between. This CDR3 reads CAWGSITYEQYF. DNA of the CDR3: TGTGCCTGGGGCTCCATAACTTACGAGCAGTACTTC.

The CDR3 region is CSGDSSDEQFF. As DNA, the CDR3 is TGCAGCGGGGACTCCTCGGATGAGCAGTTCTTC. The chain links TRBV29-1 to TRBJ2-1; D perhaps matches TRBD2 (6 bases). Germline assignment: CDR1 SQVTM and CDR2 ANQGSEA. CDR3 size: 11 residues. Trimming stripped 7 bases from V and 8 bases from J, with 12 bases between.

The CDR3 spells CASSPEQTQYF. The CDR3 nucleotides read TGTGCCAGCAGCCCCGAGCAGACCCAGTACTTC. The chain couples TRBV7-8 to TRBJ2-5; D unclear. V lost 5 bases, J lost 6 bases, and 7 bases lay in between. CDR1 is SGHVS, CDR2 FQNEAQ, per germline. The CDR3 is made up of 11 amino acids.

The chain carries TRBV9 and TRBJ2-3, with D possibly being TRBD2 (7 bases). Trimming removed 2 bases at V and 3 bases at J, with 22 bases between. The CDR3 runs 18 residues. CDR1 SGDLS and CDR2 YYNGEE come from the germline V gene. CDR3 nucleotide sequence: TGTGCCAGCAGCGTTATCGGGGGGCATAATCTGGGTACAGATACGCAGTATTTT. As protein: CASSVIGGHNLGTDTQYF.

This chain links TRBV29-1 with TRBJ2-4; no clear D gene. The CDR3 loop spans 12 amino acids. Trimming took off 3 bases at V and 0 bases at J, with 3 bases between the two ends. Germline V CDR1 and CDR2: SQVTM, ANQGSEA. The chain's CDR3 is CSVDVAKNIQYF. As DNA, the CDR3 is TGCAGCGTTGACGTAGCCAAAAACATTCAGTACTTC.

The V gene is TRBV6-6, the J gene TRBJ2-3, with TRBD1 identical over 7 bases. This CDR3 is built from 15 residues. Germline loops: CDR1 MNHNY, CDR2 SVGAGI (reference sequence). V lost 4 bases and J lost 5; bases outside the gene matches: 9. CDR3 in DNA: TGTGCCAGCAGTTCCAAGACAGGGATTCAAGATACGCAGTATTTT. As protein: CASSSKTGIQDTQYF.